The next 19 T cell receptor beta chains were all read from a single sample in a study of T cells in Graves' hyperthyroidism and ophthalmopathy. Template material for amplifying TCR beta CDR3 regions consisted of RNA transcripts. Researchers ran a first-round RT-PCR on the TCR CDR3 using the HTBI primer set. TCRdb independently ran MiXCR on the multiplex PCR reads; one entry per CDR3 protein. The repertoire holds fewer than 900,000 distinct CDR3 sequences, with about 15% as singletons. Sequencing was carried out using blood. The source is a young man with Graves' hyperthyroidism.

This clonotype appeared many times. J is TRBJ2-3 and V is TRBV28; D is possibly TRBD2 (5 bases). Trimming took 5 bases from V and 4 from J, leaving 13 bases between them. CDR3 length: 14 amino acids. From germline, CDR1 is MDHEN and CDR2 SYDVKM. The CDR3 DNA reads TGTGCCAGCAGTCTAACAAGCGGCGCAGATACGCAGTATTTT. This codes for CASSLTSGADTQYF. Full variable domain (missing parts from reference TRBV28 and TRBJ2-3): DVKVTQSSRYLVKRTGEKVFLECVQDMDHENMFWYRQDPGLGLRLIYFSYDVKMKEKGDIPEGYSVSREKKERFSLILESASTNQTSMYLCASSLTSGADTQYFGPGTRLTVL.

This clonotype showed up just a few times. The chain links TRBV4-1 to TRBJ2-3; TRBD2 might be the D (6 bases). The CDR3 totals 16 residues. V dropped 0 bases and J dropped 2 bases, with 12 bases sitting between them. CDR1 MGHRA and CDR2 YSYEKL come from the germline V gene. This chain's CDR3 is CASSQDLQDYTDTQYF. Written as DNA, the CDR3 is TGCGCCAGCAGCCAAGATTTGCAGGACTACACAGATACGCAGTATTTT.

The V gene is TRBV6-2 or TRBV6-3, the J gene TRBJ2-3, with D possibly being TRBD2 (5 bases). Germline-derived CDR1 and CDR2 are MNHEY and SVGEGT. V shed 8 bases and J shed 4 bases, with 13 bases lying between them. The CDR3 contains 13 residues. CDR3 in amino acids: CASSQRGPDTQYF. The CDR3 nucleotides read TGTGCCAGCTCACAGAGAGGGCCAGATACGCAGTATTTT.

This clonotype was recorded a few times. This may be a read error, as it is one base from a much larger clone. This rearrangement joins TRBV6-1 to TRBJ2-7, with 12 bases aligning to TRBD2. From germline, CDR1 is MNHNS and CDR2 SASEGT. The CDR3 contains 16 residues. The V segment lost 7 bases and the J segment 2 bases; nucleotides outside the gene matches: 9. Written as DNA, the CDR3 is TGTGCCAGCAAGGGAGCTCGGACTAGCGGGGCCTACGAGCAGTACTTC. This gives the protein CASKGARTSGAYEQYF.

This clonotype was seen only a few times. J is TRBJ2-7 and V is TRBV27; 8 positions match TRBD2. Germline-derived CDR1 and CDR2 are MNHEY and SMNVEV (reference sequence). This CDR3 is 14 amino acids long. V shed 5 bases, J shed 4 bases, and the junction held 7 bases outside the gene matches. The CDR3 protein is CASSTHRGGYEQYF. The CDR3 coding sequence is TGTGCCAGCAGTACCCACCGGGGGGGGTACGAGCAGTACTTC.

This clonotype was seen only a few times. The chain has TRBV14 and TRBJ1-6, with 9 bases identical to TRBD1. The germline gives CDR1 SGHDN, CDR2 FVKESK. V shed 3 bases, J shed 9 bases, and the junction held 3 bases outside the gene matches. The CDR3 loop spans 14 amino acids. CDR3 in amino acids: CASSHTGGSSPLHF. CDR3 coding DNA: TGTGCCAGCAGCCACACAGGGGGCAGTTCACCCCTCCACTTT.

This chain uses TRBV7-3 with TRBJ2-1; TRBD2 matches at 11 bases. V shed 4 bases and J 13 bases; nucleotides not matched to a gene: 6. The CDR3 runs 13 residues. Germline V CDR1 and CDR2: SGHTA, FQGTGA. The CDR3 DNA reads as TGTGCCAGCAGCTCCCCCGGGACTAGCGGACAGTTCTTC. Translation gives CASSSPGTSGQFF.

The CDR3 region has the DNA TGTGCCACCAGTGAAACAGCTCGGAATGAGCAGTTCTTC. Protein: CATSETARNEQFF. V is TRBV24-1 and J is TRBJ2-1; no definite D call. Germline V CDR1 and CDR2: KGHDR, SFDVKD. The V end lost 4 bases, the J end lost 7 bases, and 10 bases lay between the germline ends. This CDR3 comprises 13 residues.

This clonotype was seen ten or more times. The chain combines TRBV18 with TRBJ2-7; D is ambiguous. The CDR3 covers 14 residues. The V gene's germline CDR1 is KGHSH and CDR2 LQKENI. Deletions cut 2 bases from V and 3 bases from J, with 11 bases between. CDR3 DNA sequence: TGTGCCAGCTCACCAAGGGCACACAGCTACGAGCAGTACTTC. Protein product: CASSPRAHSYEQYF.

This clonotype has a count of ten or more. This chain connects TRBV4-1 to TRBJ2-2, with D perhaps TRBD1 (5 bases). The CDR3 is 17 residues long. Germline V lookup: CDR1 MGHRA, CDR2 YSYEKL. V was cut by 0 bases and J by 0 bases, with 11 bases left in between. CDR3 protein: CASSQDLWGSNTGELFF. The CDR3 DNA reads TGCGCCAGCAGCCAAGATTTATGGGGCTCGAACACCGGGGAGCTGTTTTTT.

The CDR3 sequence is CASSIARDRGSNYGYTF. In nucleotides, the CDR3 is TGTGCCAGTAGTATAGCCCGGGACAGGGGCTCTAACTATGGCTACACCTTC. The rearrangement links TRBV19 to TRBJ1-2; 10 bases match TRBD1. The germline CDR1 and CDR2 sequences are LNHDA and SQIVND (reference sequence). V lost 1 base and J lost 0; bases outside the gene matches: 5. The CDR3 has 17 residues.

V and J are TRBV5-1 and TRBJ2-7, with 9 bases aligning to TRBD2. Germline V lookup: CDR1 SGHRS, CDR2 YFSETQ. With 0 bases clipped from V and 4 bases from J, the junction kept 14 bases outside the gene matches. The CDR3 has 18 residues. The CDR3 DNA sequence: TGCGCCAGCAGCTTGGATCCCCGTCTGCGGGAGGGCCATTACGAGCAGTACTTC. It specifies CASSLDPRLREGHYEQYF.

This clonotype was recorded a few times. Being one base from a much bigger clone, this may be a read error. This rearrangement joins TRBV27 to TRBJ2-1, with TRBD1 matching over 7 bases. Gene TRBJ2-7 matches the end of the DNA better, so the J call may be wrong. Germline assignment: CDR1 MNHEY and CDR2 SMNVEV (reference sequence). The CDR3 is made up of 18 amino acids. The CDR3: CASSSGTVGGHRYNEQYF. The CDR3 bases are TGTGCCAGCAGTTCAGGGACAGTCGGTGGGCATAGGTACAATGAGCAGTACTTC.

This chain connects TRBV5-1 to TRBJ2-1; 8 positions agree with TRBD2. Germline lookup yields CDR1 SGHRS and CDR2 YFSETQ. The V gene end was trimmed by 8 bases and the J gene end by 0 bases; junction bases not matched to a gene: 10. CDR3 size: 16 residues. DNA for the CDR3: TGCGCCAGTAAGGGGGGTAGCGGGACCTCCTACAATGAGCAGTTCTTC. Protein: CASKGGSGTSYNEQFF.

The CDR3 is CSARRATNEKLFF. The CDR3 DNA reads TGCAGTGCTAGGAGGGCAACTAATGAAAAACTGTTTTTT. The gene calls are TRBV20-1 and TRBJ1-4; D gene ambiguous. Germline V gene sequence: CDR1 DFQATT, CDR2 SNEGSKA (reference sequence). This CDR3 comprises 13 residues. Deletions cut 3 bases from V and 0 bases from J, with 5 bases between.

The sample holds a few counts of this clonotype. The rearrangement joins TRBV6-1 to TRBJ2-2; TRBD2 agrees at 11 bases. The CDR3 covers 16 residues. V lost 5 bases to trimming and J lost 7 bases; unmatched junction nucleotides: 9. Germline V gives CDR1 MNHNS, CDR2 SASEGT. CDR3 DNA: TGTGCCAGCAGTAAAACTAGCGGGAGTTACGGCGGGGAGCTGTTTTTT. Protein sequence: CASSKTSGSYGGELFF.

The CDR3: CATGTATNEKLFF. The CDR3 DNA sequence: TGTGCCACGGGGACGGCCACTAATGAAAAACTGTTTTTT. J is TRBJ1-4 and V is TRBV15, with a tentative D call TRBD1 (5 bases). The CDR3 extends over 13 amino acids. V lost 9 bases, J lost 2 bases, and 10 bases lay in between. Germline lookup yields CDR1 LNHNV and CDR2 YYDKDF (reference sequence). Filled out from reference TRBV15 and TRBJ1-4, the complete variable domain reads DAMVIQNPRYQVTQFGKPVTLSCSQTLNHNVMYWYQQKSSQAPKLLFHYYDKDFNNEADTPDNFQSRRPNTSFCFLDIRSPGLGDTAMYLCATGTATNEKLFFGSGTQLSVL.

The rearrangement links TRBV7-6 to TRBJ2-2, with D maybe TRBD2 (6 bases). Germline V gene lookup returns CDR1 SGHVS and CDR2 FNYEAQ. The CDR3 covers 17 residues. V gave up 5 bases and J gave up 0 bases, with 16 bases separating them. The CDR3 DNA follows: TGTGCCAGCAGCCCGGCAAGTGGGACTCCGAACACCGGGGAGCTGTTTTTT. Translating it yields CASSPASGTPNTGELFF.

The chain couples TRBV11-3 to TRBJ2-7, with 10 bases aligning to TRBD2. Germline CDR1 and CDR2: SGHNT and YENEEA. The CDR3 loop spans 15 amino acids. After removal of 2 bases from V and 4 bases from J, the junction contained 5 bases not matched to a gene. DNA of the CDR3: TGTGCCAGCAGCTTAAGGTCTAGCGGGAGATACGAGCAGTACTTC. Translation gives CASSLRSSGRYEQYF.